This TCR beta chain was obtained from a study of patients and donors after allogeneic stem cell transplantation. TCRdb re-analysed the RT-PCR reads in MiXCR, keeping a single row per CDR3 protein. The sample consists of 200,000 to 250,000 distinct CDR3 sequences, 13% to 15% of them appearing once. The germline gives CDR1 GTSNPN, CDR2 SVGIG (reference sequence). The germline V and J ends were trimmed by 3 bases and 1 base, with 15 bases remaining between them. The CDR3 has 15 amino acids. This clonotype originated in a human donor who was either an allogeneic HSCT recipient or a stem cell or donor lymphocyte infusion donor (not recorded which). It is not recorded whose cells these are; they may come from a transplant donor. Sequencing was carried out using blood, either unsorted or a sorted T cell fraction (not recorded which). The V call is TRBV30, the J call TRBJ1-1, with D perhaps TRBD1 (5 bases). The CDR3 DNA reads as TGTGCCTGGAGCCATCCAGGGCTGGGGAACACTGAAGCTTTCTTT. Translating gives CAWSHPGLGNTEAFF.